These 13 T cell receptor beta chains were all obtained from the same sample, sequenced in a study of blood T cell repertoires in COVID-19. Sequencing was performed with immunoSEQ multiplex PCR; in TCRdb, only in-frame clones are kept and a portion is missing. The table records approximately 210,000 clones, around 84% of them present only once. The sequenced sample was peripheral blood. These receptors came from a human donor in a cohort sampled during active COVID-19.

V and J are TRBV18 and TRBJ2-5; 8 bases fit TRBD2. This CDR3 comprises 15 residues. Germline trimming cut 6 bases from V and 6 bases from J; bases unmatched to any gene: 12. The germline gives CDR1 KGHSH, CDR2 LQKENI. The CDR3 coding sequence is TGTGCCAGCTCGGACATAGCGGGAAAGTTGAAGACCCAGTACTTC. Translation: CASSDIAGKLKTQYF.

V usage is TRBV6-1 and J usage is TRBJ1-2, with TRBD1 matching over 10 bases. V dropped 2 bases and J dropped 8; count of bases not matched to a gene: 5. This CDR3 is 14 amino acids long. Germline lookup yields CDR1 MNHNS and CDR2 SASEGT. The CDR3 here is CASSERDRGQGYTF. The CDR3 DNA reads as TGTGCCAGCAGTGAAAGGGACAGGGGACAGGGCTACACCTTC.

Turning to this clone: Other DNA sequences in this sample translate to the same CDR3. V and J are TRBV18 and TRBJ2-7, with 7 bases lining up with TRBD1. V gave up 3 bases and J gave up 0 bases; unmatched junction bases: 2. This CDR3 is 14 amino acids long. Germline V gives CDR1 KGHSH, CDR2 LQKENI. CDR3 residues: CASSPRQGSYEQYF. Written as DNA, the CDR3 is TGTGCCAGCTCACCGAGACAGGGCTCCTACGAGCAGTACTTC.

This clone occurred many times. This chain links TRBV4-2 with TRBJ2-3; a weak D match, TRBD2 (5 bases). CDR3 size: 14 residues. In germline, CDR1 is LGHNA, CDR2 YNFKEQ. The germline V and J ends were trimmed by 4 bases and 0 bases, with 8 bases remaining between them. The CDR3 is CASSLARSTDTQYF. Here the CDR3 DNA reads TGTGCCAGCAGCCTAGCGCGCAGCACAGATACGCAGTATTTT.

The chain combines TRBV5-5 with TRBJ1-1; 7 bases map to TRBD1. Germline CDR1 is SGHKS and CDR2 is YYEKEE (reference sequence). The CDR3 extends over 15 amino acids. V gave up 6 bases and J gave up 0 bases; unmatched junction bases: 8. As DNA, the CDR3 is TGTGCCAGCATCAAAACCGGGACAGTGAACACTGAAGCTTTCTTT. It translates to CASIKTGTVNTEAFF.

The chain combines TRBV19 with TRBJ1-1; D is ambiguous. Germline CDR1 is LNHDA and CDR2 is SQIVND (reference sequence). The CDR3 is made up of 11 amino acids. V was trimmed by 7 bases and J by 3 bases, leaving 6 bases between them. Here the CDR3 reads CASTSYTEAFF. CDR3 coding DNA: TGTGCCAGTACCTCTTACACTGAAGCTTTCTTT.

The rearrangement links TRBV10-3 to TRBJ2-1; TRBD2 matches 8 bases. CDR3 length: 16 residues. Germline-derived CDR1 and CDR2 are ENHRY and SYGVKD. V shed 7 bases, J shed 5 bases, and the junction held 13 bases outside the gene matches. In DNA form, the CDR3 reads TGTGCCATCACCCCAGCGACTAGCGTGGTCGACAATGAGCAGTTCTTC. Its translation is CAITPATSVVDNEQFF.

The chain couples TRBV2 to TRBJ1-3; 9 positions match TRBD1. V gave up 6 bases and J gave up 7 bases; unmatched junction bases: 7. Germline CDR1 is SNHLY and CDR2 is FYNNEI. The CDR3 extends over 14 amino acids. The CDR3 region is CASRQDRGANTIYF. CDR3 DNA: TGTGCCAGCAGACAAGACAGGGGGGCGAACACCATATATTTT.

The V gene is TRBV7-2, the J gene TRBJ1-6; 9 nucleotides agree with TRBD1. V was pared by 3 bases and J by 6 bases, with 3 bases of the junction left unmatched. Germline values: CDR1 SGHTA, CDR2 FQGNSA. This CDR3 contains 15 residues. The CDR3 reads CASSFAGQGNSPLHF. The DNA of the CDR3 is TGTGCCAGCAGCTTCGCGGGACAGGGTAATTCACCCCTCCACTTT. Supplemented by reference TRBV7-2 and TRBJ1-6, the full variable domain reads GAGVSQSPSNKVTEKGKDVELRCDPISGHTALYWYRQSLGQGLEFLIYFQGNSAPDKSGLPSDRFSAERTGGSVSTLTIQRTQQEDSAVYLCASSFAGQGNSPLHFGNGTRLTVT.

The J gene is TRBJ2-7, the V gene TRBV7-9; 11 bases align to TRBD1. The CDR3 runs 15 residues. Germline V gene lookup returns CDR1 SEHNR and CDR2 FQNEAQ (reference sequence). V trimming: 3 bases; J trimming: 2 bases; junction bases outside the gene matches: 3. The CDR3 nucleotides read TGTGCCAGCAGCTTTGGACAGGGGGCGACCTACGAGCAGTACTTC. Its protein is CASSFGQGATYEQYF.

V gene TRBV5-1 combines with J gene TRBJ2-1; D is possibly TRBD2 (5 bases). The CDR3 has 16 residues. The V end was cut by 4 bases, the J end by 1 base, with 15 bases between. Germline V CDR1 and CDR2: SGHRS, YFSETQ. The CDR3: CASSRVGKGSYNEQFF. The CDR3 nucleotides are TGCGCCAGCAGCCGGGTCGGGAAAGGGTCCTACAATGAGCAGTTCTTC.

This clone was counted a single time. The DNA for the CDR3 is TGTGCCAGCAGCCGCGACCTGGTCGGGGATACGCAGTATTTT. It encodes CASSRDLVGDTQYF. The chain combines TRBV3-1 (or the pseudogene TRBV3-2) with TRBJ2-3; D gene unclear. CDR3 length: 14 amino acids. The germline CDR1 and CDR2 sequences are LGHDT and YNNKEL (reference sequence). Trimming stripped 4 bases from V and 6 bases from J, with 14 bases between.

The V call is TRBV6-1, the J call TRBJ1-6, with D possibly being TRBD1 (6 bases). The ends were cut back, 0 bases at V and 4 bases at J, with 13 bases in the middle. This CDR3 spans 17 amino acids. CDR1 MNHNS and CDR2 SASEGT come from the germline V gene. The CDR3: CASSEAGQGYYNSPLHF. CDR3 DNA sequence: TGTGCCAGCAGTGAAGCTGGGCAGGGGTATTATAATTCACCCCTCCACTTT.